This T cell receptor beta chain was documented in a study of T-cell reconstitution after alpha-beta-depleted transplantation in children. General observations from the study: T-cell numbers and diversity one year post-transplant derived largely from freshly generated T cells.

This clonotype was counted a few times. The antigen is undetermined. Unique molecular identifiers were used to barcode this TCRbeta library. TCRdb independently ran MiXCR on the PCR reads; one entry per CDR3 protein. The repertoire has a few hundred thousand distinct CDR3 sequences, 20% to 30% of them found once; the top ten carry just over 35%. The TCR originated in a boy under three years old with Wiskott-Aldrich syndrome, due to receive a stem cell transplant. Sample: PBMCs, taken before TCRalphabeta/CD19-depleted stem cell transplant.

In nucleotides, the CDR3 is TGCAGTGCAAACTCACAGGGTGGGGGGACCCAGTACTTC. This sequence encodes CSANSQGGGTQYF. V and J are TRBV20-1 and TRBJ2-5; a weak D match, TRBD1 (6 bases). V dropped 6 bases and J dropped 7 bases, with 18 bases sitting between them. Germline V lookup: CDR1 DFQATT, CDR2 SNEGSKA (reference sequence). The CDR3 has 13 amino acids.